This TCR beta chain was captured in a study of blood T cell repertoires in COVID-19. Study as a whole: Samples representing acute and convalescent COVID-19 were sourced from the United States, Italy and Spain. PBMCs, B-cell-depleted T cells, or T cells provided the cDNA or gDNA that made up the material.

Authors' data handling: The assay estimated nucleated cells by amplifying reference gene primers. Repertoires were generated with immunoSEQ multiplex PCR, while TCRdb's copy carries only in-frame clones and drops some. From that table come the V and J calls and clone size; the DNA was used to work out D and trimming. The sample holds 180,000 or so clones, under 80% seen once. Deletions cut 0 bases from V and 7 bases from J, with 16 bases between. The germline CDR1 and CDR2 sequences are GTSNPN and SVGIG (reference sequence). The CDR3 length is 15 residues. The sample holds a few counts of this clone. The TCR was taken from a man aged 45 to 65 who had recovered from COVID-19. Sequencing input: peripheral blood. The chain employs TRBV30 and TRBJ1-5; a possible D gene is TRBD1 (6 bases). CDR3 nucleotides: TGTGCCTGGAGTGTTGCAGGGGATATGAAACAGCCCCAGCATTTT. Its translation is CAWSVAGDMKQPQHF.